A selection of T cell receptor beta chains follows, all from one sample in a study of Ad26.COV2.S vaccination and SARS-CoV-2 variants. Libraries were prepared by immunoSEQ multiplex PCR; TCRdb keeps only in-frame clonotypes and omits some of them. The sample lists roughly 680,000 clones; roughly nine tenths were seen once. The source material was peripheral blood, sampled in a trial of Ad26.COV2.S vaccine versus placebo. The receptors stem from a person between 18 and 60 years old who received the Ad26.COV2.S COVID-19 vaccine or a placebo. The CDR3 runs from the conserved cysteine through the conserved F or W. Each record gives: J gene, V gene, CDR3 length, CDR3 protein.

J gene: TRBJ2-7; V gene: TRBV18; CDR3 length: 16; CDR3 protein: CASSAGWGQVPPEQYF
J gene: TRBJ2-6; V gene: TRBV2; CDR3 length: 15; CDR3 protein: CASTKKNSGANVLTF
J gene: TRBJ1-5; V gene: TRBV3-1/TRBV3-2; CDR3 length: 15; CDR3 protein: CASSLDTSSNQPQHF
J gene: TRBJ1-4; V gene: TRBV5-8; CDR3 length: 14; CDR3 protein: CASSFGAWNEKLFF
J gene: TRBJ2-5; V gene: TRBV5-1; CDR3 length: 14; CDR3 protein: CASSYPTGQETQYF
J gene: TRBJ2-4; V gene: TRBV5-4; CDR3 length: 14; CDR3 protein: CASSVGSGGAIQYF
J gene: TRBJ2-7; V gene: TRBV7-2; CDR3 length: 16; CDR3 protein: CASRAAGTSGIYEQYF
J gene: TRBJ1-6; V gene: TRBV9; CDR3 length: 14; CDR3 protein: CASTPGEDNSPLHF
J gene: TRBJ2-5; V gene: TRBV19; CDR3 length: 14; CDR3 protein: CASSIESFQETQYF
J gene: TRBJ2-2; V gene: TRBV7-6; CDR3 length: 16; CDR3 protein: CASSFATSYWGGELFF
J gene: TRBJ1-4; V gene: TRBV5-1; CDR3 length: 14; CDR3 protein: CASSSGTGGEKLFF
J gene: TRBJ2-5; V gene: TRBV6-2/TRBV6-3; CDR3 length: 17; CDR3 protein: CASSYALAGDRGETQYF
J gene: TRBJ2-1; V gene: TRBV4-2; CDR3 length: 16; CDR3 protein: CASSQGGGRVDNEQFF
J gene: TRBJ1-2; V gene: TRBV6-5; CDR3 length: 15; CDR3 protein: CASSYQGQLFYGYTF
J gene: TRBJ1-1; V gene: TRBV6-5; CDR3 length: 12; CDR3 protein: CASSSGDTEAFF
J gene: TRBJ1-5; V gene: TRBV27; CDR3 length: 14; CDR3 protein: CASSWDRAAQPQHF
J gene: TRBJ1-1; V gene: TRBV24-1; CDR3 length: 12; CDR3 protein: CATSGASGEAFF
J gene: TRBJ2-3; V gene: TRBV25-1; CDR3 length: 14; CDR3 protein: CASSDPGGTDTQYF
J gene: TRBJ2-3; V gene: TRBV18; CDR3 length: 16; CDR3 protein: CASSPRDRGVTDTQYF
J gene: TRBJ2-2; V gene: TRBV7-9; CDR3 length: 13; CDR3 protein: CASSLREHGELFF
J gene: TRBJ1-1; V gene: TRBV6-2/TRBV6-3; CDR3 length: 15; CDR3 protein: CASSSHRGRDTEAFF
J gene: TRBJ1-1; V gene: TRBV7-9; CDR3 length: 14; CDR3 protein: CASSLAGTGSEAFF
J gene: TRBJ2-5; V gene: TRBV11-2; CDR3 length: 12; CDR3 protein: CASSLSSHSRYF
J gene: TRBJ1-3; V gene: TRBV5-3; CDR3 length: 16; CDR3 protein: CARSSSGQGSGNTIYF
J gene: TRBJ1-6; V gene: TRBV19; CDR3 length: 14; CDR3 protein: CASSISGINSPLHF
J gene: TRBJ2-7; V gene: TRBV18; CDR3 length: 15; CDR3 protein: CASSPDRAGFYEQYF
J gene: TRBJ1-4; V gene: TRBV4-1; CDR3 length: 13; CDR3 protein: CASRPTGNEKLFF
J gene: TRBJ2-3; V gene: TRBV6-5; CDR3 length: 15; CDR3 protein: CASSLLGQGGDTQYF
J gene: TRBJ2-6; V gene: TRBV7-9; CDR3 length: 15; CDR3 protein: CASSPVSSGANVLTF
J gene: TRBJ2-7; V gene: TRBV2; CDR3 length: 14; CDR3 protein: CASTPGGSLTEQYF
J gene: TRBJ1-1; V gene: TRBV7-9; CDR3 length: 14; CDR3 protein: CASSLSRVGTEAFF
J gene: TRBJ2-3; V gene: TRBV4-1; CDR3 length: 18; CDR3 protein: CASSQARLGGGITDTQYF
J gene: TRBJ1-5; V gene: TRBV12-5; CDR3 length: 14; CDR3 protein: CASAGTGNYQPQHF
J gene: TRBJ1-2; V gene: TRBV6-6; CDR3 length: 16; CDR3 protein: CASSYSGQGVGYGYTF
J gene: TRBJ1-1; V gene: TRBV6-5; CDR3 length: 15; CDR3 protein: CASSYSLTVNTEAFF